These T cell receptor beta chains were read from a single sample in a study of graft-versus-host responses after intestinal transplantation. The data were produced by immunoSEQ multiplex PCR, yet TCRdb's version contains in-frame clones alone and is incomplete. The table has around 30,000 clones, approximately 87% seen once. This specimen consisted of PBMCs, obtained approximately four weeks after intestinal transplant. The origin of the receptors is a human patient who received an intestinal transplant, so some T cells may come from the graft donor. CDR3s include the opening cysteine and the closing phenylalanine or tryptophan. The D gene is left open where the match is weak. Some rows mark clone size as missing; the rest say once, few, many or name a class of expanded clone.

CDR3nt	CDR3aa	j_gene	v_gene	abundance	d_gene	len
TGTGCCAGCAGCTTAGGACAGGGCGATGAGCAGTTCTTC	CASSLGQGDEQFF	TRBJ2-1	TRBV5-4	NA	TRBD1	13
TGTGCCAGCAGCGCTAGGGGGACTCAGACCGGGGAGCTGTTTTTT	CASSARGTQTGELFF	TRBJ2-2	TRBV9	once	NA	15
TGCGCCAGCAGCCACTATCGACAGGGAGTTCAAAAAAACATTCAGTACTTC	CASSHYRQGVQKNIQYF	TRBJ2-4	TRBV5-1	NA	TRBD1	17
TGTGCCAGCAGTTCCTCTTACCAGGGGGTTGTAGATACGCAGTATTTT	CASSSSYQGVVDTQYF	TRBJ2-3	TRBV27	NA	TRBD1	16
TGCAGCGCCCCTGGGGGGGGAGGCTACACCTTC	CSAPGGGGYTF	TRBJ1-2	TRBV29-1	NA	NA	11
TGCGCCAGCAGCTTGGTAGCGGGAGCCCGTAGGGAGCAGTACTTC	CASSLVAGARREQYF	TRBJ2-7	TRBV5-1	NA	TRBD2	15
TGTGCCAGTAGTGCCGGACGGATGAACACTGAAGCTTTCTTT	CASSAGRMNTEAFF	TRBJ1-1	TRBV19	NA	NA	14
TGCAGCGTTGAAGAAGTTAGCAATCAGCCCCAGCATTTT	CSVEEVSNQPQHF	TRBJ1-5	TRBV29-1	NA	NA	13
TGTGCCAGCAGCTTCGAAGCCACAGATACGCAGTATTTT	CASSFEATDTQYF	TRBJ2-3	TRBV7-3	NA	NA	13
TGTGCCAGCAGCCCGCGGGGCAGCAGCTCCTACGAGCAGTACTTC	CASSPRGSSSYEQYF	TRBJ2-7	TRBV14	NA	NA	15
TGTGCCAGCACGGCAATAGCGGCAGATACGCAGTATTTT	CASTAIAADTQYF	TRBJ2-3	TRBV2	few	NA	13
TGTGCCAGCAGCGTAGACGGACAGGGGTACAATGAGCAGTTCTTC	CASSVDGQGYNEQFF	TRBJ2-1	TRBV9	once	TRBD1	15
TGTGCCAGCATCCACAGGGGGCGGGTCACTGAAGCTTTCTTT	CASIHRGRVTEAFF	TRBJ1-1	TRBV2	few	TRBD1	14
TGCGCCAGCAGCCAAGATATGTCAGCCCCCCTTTTGGGCTACACCTTC	CASSQDMSAPLLGYTF	TRBJ1-2	TRBV4-3	NA	NA	16
TGCGCCAGCAGCTTGGACAACGGGGATCAGCCCCAGCATTTT	CASSLDNGDQPQHF	TRBJ1-5	TRBV5-1	once	NA	14
TGTGCCAGCAGCGCCTTCCAGGACACAGATACGCAGTATTTT	CASSAFQDTDTQYF	TRBJ2-3	TRBV9	NA	NA	14
TGTGCCTGGAAAAGAGGTTACGGACTAGCGGGATCAAATGAGCAGTTCTTC	CAWKRGYGLAGSNEQFF	TRBJ2-1	TRBV30	NA	TRBD2	17
TGTGCCAGCAGTTTGGGGTCGGCTTACTCCTATAATTCACCCCTCCACTTT	CASSLGSAYSYNSPLHF	TRBJ1-6	TRBV27	NA	NA	17
TGCGCCAGCAGCATCGGACTGTCTCCCTACAATGAGCAGTTCTTC	CASSIGLSPYNEQFF	TRBJ2-1	TRBV5-1	NA	NA	15
TGTGCCAGCAGCAACGGACTAGCGGGAGTGGAGACCCAGTACTTC	CASSNGLAGVETQYF	TRBJ2-5	TRBV7-6	NA	TRBD2	15
TGTGCCAGCGGCGAGTGGGTAAATGAAAAACTGTTTTTT	CASGEWVNEKLFF	TRBJ1-4	TRBV2	NA	NA	13
TGTGCCAGCCCCCCCTCTCAAGAGACCCAGTACTTC	CASPPSQETQYF	TRBJ2-5	TRBV6-5	NA	NA	12
TGTGCCTGGAGCCTTAAGTACGGGATCGGGGAGCTGTTTTTT	CAWSLKYGIGELFF	TRBJ2-2	TRBV30	NA	NA	14
TGTGCCAGCAGCTACCGACTAGCGGGGCTCAATGAGCAGTTCTTC	CASSYRLAGLNEQFF	TRBJ2-1	TRBV7-7	NA	TRBD2	15
TGCGCCAGCAGCTTGGGTGACACAGCCTACGAGCAGTACTTC	CASSLGDTAYEQYF	TRBJ2-7	TRBV5-1	NA	NA	14
TGCGCCAGCGGTTTCGACAGGGCCACCGGGGAGCTGTTTTTT	CASGFDRATGELFF	TRBJ2-2	TRBV10-1	NA	TRBD1	14
TGTGCCAGCAGTGATTATTTGGGAAAGAGGGGCCACGGGAAAGAGACCCAGTACTTC	CASSDYLGKRGHGKETQYF	TRBJ2-5	TRBV6-1	once	NA	19
TGTGCCAGCAGTGAATACGGGCCGGGACAGGCGACTGAAGCTTTCTTT	CASSEYGPGQATEAFF	TRBJ1-1	TRBV25-1	NA	TRBD1	16
TGTGCCAGCAGTCGTCTAGCGGGGGGGTACAATGAGCAGTTCTTC	CASSRLAGGYNEQFF	TRBJ2-1	TRBV6-5	NA	TRBD2	15
TGCAGCGTTGAATTGATAGGCGGAAGCTCCTACAATGAGCAGTTCTTC	CSVELIGGSSYNEQFF	TRBJ2-1	TRBV29-1	NA	NA	16
TGTGCCAGTAGTACTGGGACAGGGGGCAATCAGCCCCAGCATTTT	CASSTGTGGNQPQHF	TRBJ1-5	TRBV19	NA	TRBD1	15
TGCGCCAGCAGCCAAGAGGGGCTTCCTGGAAACACCATATATTTT	CASSQEGLPGNTIYF	TRBJ1-3	TRBV4-1	once	NA	15
TGTGCCAGCAGTGTCAAGGGTTCAGCCGGGGAGCTGTTTTTT	CASSVKGSAGELFF	TRBJ2-2	TRBV6-1	NA	NA	14
TGTGCCAGCAGTGCGCCGGGACTAGAGGGGGAGACCCAGTACTTC	CASSAPGLEGETQYF	TRBJ2-5	TRBV28	NA	TRBD2	15
TGTGCCAGCAGTTACTTTACGGAGATCCCGAACAATGAGCAGTTCTTC	CASSYFTEIPNNEQFF	TRBJ2-1	TRBV6-6	NA	NA	16